The 9 T cell receptor beta chains reported below all come from one sample, sequenced in a study of Ad26.COV2.S vaccination and SARS-CoV-2 variants. Some clones are missing from TCRdb's copy, which holds only in-frame ones; the method was immunoSEQ multiplex PCR. Of about 470,000 clones listed, about 92% are singletons. As for treatment: about 20 received Ad26.COV2.S at low or high dose, single or two shots; 5 received placebo; per-sample allocation not given. Day 63 following the first vaccine or placebo injection was when the samples were taken. The material sequenced was peripheral blood, taken in a trial of Ad26.COV2.S vaccine versus placebo. Every receptor here comes from a person between 18 and 65 years old who received the Ad26.COV2.S COVID-19 vaccine or a placebo.

This clone was recorded only once. This chain uses TRBV19 with TRBJ1-4, with 9 bases that match TRBD1. Per the germline V gene, CDR1 is LNHDA and CDR2 is SQIVND (reference sequence). The V segment lost 4 bases and the J segment 8 bases; nucleotides outside the gene matches: 11. CDR3 size: 16 residues. The DNA of the CDR3 is TGTGCCAGTAGTACCTACACCGGGACAGGGCGCGAAAAACTGTTTTTT. This sequence encodes CASSTYTGTGREKLFF.

This chain connects TRBV3-1 (or the pseudogene TRBV3-2) to TRBJ2-1; 9 positions agree with TRBD2. This CDR3 spans 17 amino acids. The V segment lost 4 bases and the J segment 4 bases; nucleotides outside the gene matches: 11. Germline values: CDR1 LGHDT, CDR2 YNNKEL (reference sequence). DNA of the CDR3: TGTGCCAGCAGCCGCGCGGGAGGGATCGGGCATTACAATGAGCAGTTCTTC. Translation: CASSRAGGIGHYNEQFF.

The V gene is TRBV5-3, the J gene TRBJ2-1; 13 bases map to TRBD2. TRBV5-3 is known as an ORF, though its function is uncertain. V lost 4 bases, J lost 2 bases, and 12 bases stayed unmatched. This CDR3 contains 19 residues. CDR3 residues: CARSARRKGLAGTYNEQFF. The CDR3 DNA is TGTGCCAGAAGCGCCAGAAGAAAGGGACTAGCGGGAACCTACAATGAGCAGTTCTTC.

In regard to this clone: Other nucleotide sequences in the sample specify the same CDR3. This chain connects TRBV5-1 to TRBJ2-7, with 10 bases identical to TRBD2. V trimming: 0 bases; J trimming: 2 bases; junction bases outside the gene matches: 2. The CDR3 has 15 residues. Germline V gives CDR1 SGHRS, CDR2 YFSETQ. The CDR3 spells CASSLGTSGAYEQYF. The CDR3 DNA follows: TGCGCCAGCAGCTTGGGGACTAGCGGTGCCTACGAGCAGTACTTC.

This chain connects TRBV5-5 to TRBJ2-1; 10 bases match TRBD2. After removal of 2 bases from V and 3 bases from J, the junction contained 5 bases not matched to a gene. This CDR3 is built from 16 residues. In germline, CDR1 is SGHKS, CDR2 YYEKEE (reference sequence). CDR3 nucleotides: TGTGCCAGCAGCTTTCGGACTAGCGGATTCTACAATGAGCAGTTCTTC. Encoded protein: CASSFRTSGFYNEQFF.

This chain joins TRBV9 and TRBJ2-1; TRBD2 agrees at 8 bases. The V and J ends lost 2 bases and 7 bases, in that order; junction bases with no gene match: 8. The CDR3 totals 15 residues. From germline, CDR1 is SGDLS and CDR2 YYNGEE. CDR3 region: CASSVTAGEGNEQFF. CDR3 nucleotides: TGTGCCAGCAGCGTGACAGCGGGAGAGGGAAATGAGCAGTTCTTC.

The chain employs TRBV7-2 and TRBJ2-5; 7 bases line up with TRBD2. This CDR3 has 16 residues. J was trimmed by 0 bases and V by 1 base; bases with no gene match: 5. The germline CDR1 and CDR2 sequences are SGHTA and FQGNSA. CDR3 in amino acids: CASSLVVLANQETQYF. In nucleotides, the CDR3 is TGTGCCAGCAGCTTAGTAGTACTAGCGAACCAAGAGACCCAGTACTTC.

This clone was picked up one time. The chain is built from TRBV4-2 and TRBJ1-1; D gene ambiguous. Germline CDR1 is LGHNA and CDR2 is YNFKEQ. The germline V and J ends were trimmed by 0 bases and 1 base, with 9 bases remaining between them. This CDR3 is built from 15 residues. The CDR3 DNA reads TGTGCCAGCAGCCAAGATCCCCGGGGGAACACTGAAGCTTTCTTT. Amino acid sequence: CASSQDPRGNTEAFF.

This sequence joins TRBV25-1 and TRBJ1-1; D is undetermined. CDR1 MGHDK and CDR2 SYGVNS come from the germline V gene. V lost 7 bases to trimming and J lost 0 bases, with 12 bases between them. The CDR3 runs to 14 residues. As DNA, the CDR3 is TGTGCCAGCACCCGATCAGACATGAACACTGAAGCTTTCTTT. It is translated as CASTRSDMNTEAFF.